The 5 T cell receptor beta chains below come from one sample, sequenced in a study of blood T cells in healthy people across ages. Using a J-beta primer mix together with a sample-barcoded 5' primer, a second PCR was run for about 7 to 12 cycles. TCRdb analysed the 5' RACE reads with MiXCR anew, one entry per CDR3 protein. The table records around 1,000,000 distinct CDR3 sequences, 20% to 25% of them present only once. A further study also used this sample, focusing on T cells of mothers and their children.

Sequenced: blood. The receptor source for this set is a girl aged 2-10 years in good health.

This clonotype was detected only a few times. V usage is TRBV27 and J usage is TRBJ1-6; D ambiguous. V was cut by 7 bases and J by 4 bases, with 14 bases left in between. Germline-derived CDR1 and CDR2 are MNHEY and SMNVEV (reference sequence). This CDR3 is 15 amino acids long. CDR3 sequence (DNA): TGTGCCAGCACGCAAGGGCCTGAATATAATTCACCCCTCCACTTT. It encodes CASTQGPEYNSPLHF.

As to this clonotype: A much larger clone sits a single nucleotide away, making a read error possible. This CDR3 fails to terminate in the conserved phenylalanine or tryptophan, so it likely reflects a read error. CDR3 sequence reads: CSVEERDRQETQYS. In nucleotides, the CDR3 is TGCAGCGTTGAAGAGCGGGACAGGCAAGAGACCCAGTACTCC. The chain joins TRBV29-1 to TRBJ2-5; 8 bases fit TRBD1. J lost 2 bases, V lost 0 bases, and 2 bases had no gene match. CDR3 size: 14 residues. Germline values: CDR1 SQVTM, CDR2 ANQGSEA.

As concerns this clonotype: The germline gene is not matched at one end of the junction; a read error may be the cause. The V gene is TRBV28, the J gene TRBJ1-4; D ambiguous. The CDR3 consists of 15 residues. Germline CDR1 and CDR2: MDHEN and SYDVKM. As DNA, the CDR3 is TGTGCCAGCAGTTTCACCACGTCTTCCGATGAAAAACTGGTTTTT. Its translation: CASSFTTSSDEKLVF.

Note on this clonotype: An end of the junction differs from the germline gene, which may be a read error. The J gene is TRBJ1-1, the V gene TRBV9, with D uncertain. The CDR3 spans 17 residues. The germline gives CDR1 SGDLS, CDR2 YYNGEE. CDR3 DNA: TGTGCCAGCAGCCTAGAGGGAGGCTATGCGGGAGACACGGAAGCTTTCTTT. It codes for CASSLEGGYAGDTEAFF.

The chain carries TRBV29-1 and TRBJ2-5; the D is unclear. Germline values: CDR1 SQVTM, CDR2 ANQGSEA. V was pared by 3 bases and J by 11 bases, with 16 bases between. This CDR3 has 12 amino acids. CDR3 in amino acids: CSVEGLSYKQYF. DNA for the CDR3: TGCAGCGTTGAGGGCCTCTCCTACAAGCAGTACTTC.